Listed below are T cell receptor beta chains from one sample, sequenced in a study. TCRdb ran MiXCR on the 5' RACE reads and lists one entry per CDR3 protein. The sample yields 10,000 to 13,000 distinct CDR3 sequences, roughly 17% seen once. The sequenced material came from Tregs sorted from a lymph node. These receptors all stem from a female donor with breast cancer. Both conserved end residues are part of each CDR3. A D gene is named only where the DNA matches it firmly. Some rows mark clone size as missing; the rest say once, few, many or name a class of expanded clone.

CDR3	DNA	D	size	V	J
CASSPRFGPYNEQFF	TGTGCCAGCTCACCACGGTTCGGTCCCTACAATGAGCAGTTCTTC	-	many	TRBV18	TRBJ2-1
CASSYPGTGGADTQYF	TGTGCCAGCAGTTACCCCGGGACAGGGGGGGCAGATACGCAGTATTTT	TRBD1	medium-sized	TRBV6-6	TRBJ2-3
CASSWRQGPSGNTIYF	TGTGCCAGCAGTTGGCGGCAGGGTCCCTCTGGAAACACCATATATTTT	-	medium-sized	TRBV12-3/TRBV12-4	TRBJ1-3
CASSGGGNTEAFF	TGCGCCAGCAGCGGGGGAGGGAACACTGAAGCTTTCTTT	-	many	TRBV5-1	TRBJ1-1
CASSLAGERYEQFF	TGCGCCAGCAGCTTGGCGGGAGAGCGGTATGAGCAGTTCTTC	-	medium-sized	TRBV5-1	TRBJ2-1
CASTIAIMNTEAFF	TGTGCCAGCACTATAGCCATTATGAACACTGAAGCTTTCTTT	-	medium-sized	TRBV6-1	TRBJ1-1
CASRRQANSPLHF	TGTGCCAGCAGAAGACAGGCGAATTCACCCCTCCACTTT	-	few	TRBV2	TRBJ1-6
CASTLRDRQTQYF	TGTGCCAGCACTCTCCGGGACAGGCAGACCCAGTACTTC	TRBD1	medium-sized	TRBV6-5	TRBJ2-5
CAEKGLGDRGSGANVLTF	TGTGCCGAAAAGGGCCTCGGGGACAGGGGGTCTGGGGCCAACGTCCTGACTTTC	TRBD1	-	TRBV7-2	TRBJ2-6
CASSQTRGGFGREKLFF	TGCGCCAGCAGCCAAACCCGGGGAGGATTTGGTCGCGAAAAACTGTTTTTT	-	medium-sized	TRBV4-3	TRBJ1-4
CSARVLKSLHF	TGCAGTGCTAGGGTCCTCAAATCCCTCCACTTT	-	medium-sized	TRBV20-1	TRBJ1-6
CASSLFPGKKEKLFF	TGCGCCAGCAGCTTGTTCCCGGGTAAGAAGGAAAAACTGTTTTTT	-	-	TRBV5-1	TRBJ1-4
CASSFGDLKNTEAFF	TGCGCCAGCAGCTTTGGGGATTTGAAGAACACTGAAGCTTTCTTT	-	many	TRBV5-1	TRBJ1-1
CASSLSMNTEAFF	TGCGCCAGCAGCCTTTCCATGAACACTGAAGCTTTCTTT	-	medium-sized	TRBV5-1	TRBJ1-1
CASSFSGGPYNEQFF	TGTGCCAGCAGTTTTAGCGGGGGACCCTACAATGAGCAGTTCTTC	TRBD2	many	TRBV12-3/TRBV12-4	TRBJ2-1
CASSLVSGSLFLTDTQYF	TGTGCCAGCAGCTTAGTAAGCGGGAGCCTATTTCTGACAGATACGCAGTATTTT	TRBD2	medium-sized	TRBV7-2	TRBJ2-3
CASSLGRDASYSPLHF	TGTGCCAGCAGCTTAGGCAGGGACGCTAGTTATTCACCCCTCCACTTT	-	many	TRBV7-2	TRBJ1-6
CSVYGTSGISYEQYF	TGCAGCGTTTATGGGACTAGCGGTATCTCCTACGAGCAGTACTTC	TRBD2	medium-sized	TRBV29-1	TRBJ2-7
CASSLSGDGSCEQYF	TGTGCCAGCAGCCTTAGCGGGGACGGCTCCTGCGAGCAGTACTTC	TRBD2	-	TRBV11-2	TRBJ2-7
CASWTGKGRGDGEQYF	TGTGCCAGCTGGACGGGCAAGGGCAGGGGGGACGGGGAGCAGTACTTC	-	-	TRBV2	TRBJ2-7
CSARTGRYEQYF	TGCAGCGCGAGGACAGGGAGGTACGAGCAGTACTTC	TRBD1	-	TRBV29-1	TRBJ2-7
CASSLGGTGRTEAFF	TGTGCCAGCAGCTTAGGGGGAACAGGTCGCACTGAAGCTTTCTTT	-	medium-sized	TRBV11-2	TRBJ1-1
CAWSGDDHLTDTQYF	TGTGCCTGGAGTGGGGACGACCACCTCACAGATACGCAGTATTTT	-	few	TRBV30	TRBJ2-3
CASSTSGTRGEAFF	TGTGCCAGCAGCACCTCAGGGACCAGGGGTGAAGCTTTCTTT	-	medium-sized	TRBV28	TRBJ1-1
CASKLGTENTGELFF	TGCGCCAGCAAACTCGGGACAGAGAACACCGGGGAGCTGTTTTTT	TRBD1	many	TRBV10-2	TRBJ2-2
CSALLGGNTEAFF	TGCAGTGCTCTGCTCGGGGGGAACACTGAAGCTTTCTTT	-	medium-sized	TRBV20-1	TRBJ1-1